Included here is one TCR beta chain sequence, with context. Trimming stripped 0 bases from V and 3 bases from J, with 6 bases between. CDR3 length equals 13 residues. Germline values: CDR1 SGHTS, CDR2 YDEGEE. This specimen belongs to a study of blood T cell repertoires in COVID-19. Study context: Whether acute or convalescent, the COVID-19 samples came from the United States, Italy and Spain.

Methods used by the authors: Estimation of nucleated cell counts was performed using reference gene primer amplification. The assay was immunoSEQ multiplex PCR, and TCRdb's table has in-frame clones only and misses some. The V and J calls and clone size come from that table; D and trimming were worked out from the DNA. This sample carries roughly 32,000 clones, 86% of them seen once, and the ten largest clones take roughly 6%. The clonotype originates from a woman older than 75 with active or convalescent COVID-19. Sequencing used peripheral blood. V is TRBV5-8 and J is TRBJ1-2; D not resolved. CDR3 loop: CASSLGTDYGYTF. The DNA for the CDR3 is TGTGCCAGCAGCTTGGGTACGGACTATGGCTACACCTTC.